Detailed here is one T cell receptor (beta chain). This sample was taken from a study of regulatory T cells in long-lasting Graves disease. The CDR3 loop spans 15 amino acids. V gave up 5 bases and J gave up 6 bases; unmatched junction bases: 5. Per the germline V gene, CDR1 is MNHNS and CDR2 is SASEGT. Time point here: persistent/refractory GD, antithyroid drugs over 5 years with positive TRAb. The TCR library was made from RNA extracted from PBMCs. TCR beta libraries were built with iRepertoire HTBI primers and Arm-PCR of CDR3 regions. TCRdb used MiXCR to reprocess the multiplex PCR reads, holding one entry per CDR3 protein. The sample lists fewer than 600,000 distinct CDR3 sequences, under 25% occurring once.

The specimen comprised peripheral blood mononuclear cells (PBMCs), sampled when the disease was refractory, from a patient treated with antithyroid drugs. This sequence originates from a female donor with Graves disease. The rearrangement uses TRBV6-1 and TRBJ2-1; 12 positions agree with TRBD2. DNA for the CDR3: TGTGCCAGCAGTAACCGGACTAGCGGGATCAATGAGCAGTTCTTC. Protein product: CASSNRTSGINEQFF.